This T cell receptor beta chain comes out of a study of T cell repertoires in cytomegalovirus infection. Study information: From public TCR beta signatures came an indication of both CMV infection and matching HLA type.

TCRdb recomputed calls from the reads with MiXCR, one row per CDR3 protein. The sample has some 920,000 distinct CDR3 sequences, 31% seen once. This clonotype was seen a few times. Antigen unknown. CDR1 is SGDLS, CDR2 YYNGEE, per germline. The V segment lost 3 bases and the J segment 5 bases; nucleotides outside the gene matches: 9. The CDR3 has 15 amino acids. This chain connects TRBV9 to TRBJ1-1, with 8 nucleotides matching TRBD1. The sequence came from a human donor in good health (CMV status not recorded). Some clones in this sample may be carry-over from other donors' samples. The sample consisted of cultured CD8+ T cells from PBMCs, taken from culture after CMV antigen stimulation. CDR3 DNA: TGTGCCAGCAGCGAGGCCGGGACAGGTCGAACTGAAGCTTTCTTT. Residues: CASSEAGTGRTEAFF.